The subject of this entry is one TCR beta chain. These data are taken from a study of control samples from healthy donors and cancer patients. TCRdb's table, derived via immunoSEQ multiplex PCR, lists solely in-frame clones and lacks some. The sample holds around 94,000 clones; around 87% are singletons and the top ten take about 1.3%. Deletions cut 8 bases from V and 0 bases from J, with 11 bases between. The CDR3 contains 13 residues. CDR1 and CDR2 (germline): MGHDK, SYGVNS. The sequence derives from a woman aged 45 to 65 in good health. Input material: blood. The rearrangement links TRBV25-1 to TRBJ2-7; maybe TRBD2 (6 bases). The CDR3 loop reads CASEGTFSYEQYF. CDR3 nucleotide sequence: TGTGCCAGCGAAGGGACTTTCTCCTACGAGCAGTACTTC.